This passage covers 17 T cell receptor beta chains from one sample sequenced in a study of blood T cell repertoires in COVID-19. Measured with immunoSEQ multiplex PCR; TCRdb has only the in-frame clones, and not every one. The table records under 350,000 clones, about 85% of them present only once. Sequencing was performed on peripheral blood. The receptors come from a man between 18 and 35 years old with active or convalescent COVID-19.

The J gene is TRBJ1-1, the V gene TRBV7-9, with D possibly being TRBD1 (5 bases). V dropped 1 base and J dropped 7 bases, with 16 bases sitting between them. Germline CDR1 and CDR2: SEHNR and FQNEAQ (reference sequence). There are 15 residues in the CDR3. CDR3 bases: TGTGCCAGCAGCTTAGAGGACACTCCCGCGGATGAAGCTTTCTTT. Protein: CASSLEDTPADEAFF.

Concerning this clone: The sample contains more than one DNA sequence encoding this CDR3. The rearrangement joins TRBV7-3 to TRBJ1-1; 7 bases agree with TRBD1. The CDR3 extends over 14 amino acids. The ends lost 4 bases at V and 0 bases at J; junction bases unmatched: 2. Germline values: CDR1 SGHTA, CDR2 FQGTGA. CDR3 amino acids: CASSSQGMNTEAFF. CDR3 bases: TGTGCCAGCAGCTCACAGGGGATGAACACTGAAGCTTTCTTT.

This sequence joins TRBV4-1 and TRBJ1-4; TRBD1 might be the D (6 bases). V shed 8 bases and J shed 8 bases, with 18 bases lying between them. CDR3 length: 14 residues. Germline-derived CDR1 and CDR2 are MGHRA and YSYEKL. CDR3 region: CASAPVGAGEKLFF. CDR3 coding DNA: TGCGCCAGCGCCCCGGTGGGGGCAGGCGAAAAACTGTTTTTT.

This chain joins TRBV19 and TRBJ1-5; D unclear. V was cut by 4 bases and J by 0 bases, with 7 bases left in between. There are 14 residues in the CDR3. From germline, CDR1 is LNHDA and CDR2 SQIVND (reference sequence). The CDR3 DNA reads TGTGCCAGTAGTACCTCTTATAGCAATCAGCCCCAGCATTTT. It encodes CASSTSYSNQPQHF.

The genes are TRBV20-1 and TRBJ2-3, with D uncertain. The V gene lost 5 bases and the J gene lost 3 bases, with 3 bases spanning the gap. Germline CDR1 is DFQATT and CDR2 is SNEGSKA (reference sequence). This CDR3 has 10 amino acids. CDR3 coding DNA: TGCAGTGCTCCGACAGATACGCAGTATTTT. It is translated as CSAPTDTQYF.

The rearrangement uses TRBV19 and TRBJ1-5; D call uncertain. The V gene lost 4 bases and the J gene lost 2 bases, with 9 bases spanning the gap. There are 14 residues in the CDR3. CDR1 and CDR2 (germline): LNHDA, SQIVND (reference sequence). CDR3 bases: TGTGCCAGTAGTAGCCTTGGAGGCAATCAGCCCCAGCATTTT. Protein product: CASSSLGGNQPQHF.

The chain joins TRBV5-1 to TRBJ1-2, with D maybe TRBD1 (5 bases). Germline assignment: CDR1 SGHRS and CDR2 YFSETQ. This CDR3 region has 15 residues. The V end was cut by 4 bases, the J end by 5 bases, with 18 bases between. The CDR3 nucleotides are TGCGCCAGCAGCCTATCGGAGGGGATGGGGTATGGCTACACCTTC. This gives the protein CASSLSEGMGYGYTF.

The chain joins TRBV9 to TRBJ1-4, with TRBD1 as a possible D gene (6 bases). The CDR3 totals 16 residues. Germline CDR1 SGDLS, CDR2 YYNGEE. Deletions cut 3 bases from V and 0 bases from J, with 12 bases between. DNA of the CDR3: TGTGCCAGCAGCGAGACAGGCGCCCCAACTAATGAAAAACTGTTTTTT. It specifies CASSETGAPTNEKLFF.

This clone showed up many times. The V gene is TRBV7-9, the J gene TRBJ2-1, with 7 bases lining up with TRBD1. Losses at the gene ends were 1 base for V and 8 bases for J; bases not matched to a gene: 8. The germline V gene has CDR1 SEHNR and CDR2 FQNEAQ (reference sequence). This CDR3 is built from 15 residues. CDR3 in DNA: TGTGCCAGCAGCTTAGGGCAGGGGGATATGGATGAGCAGTTCTTC. The encoded protein is CASSLGQGDMDEQFF.

This clone was seen only once. The chain recombines TRBV30 with TRBJ1-1, with 8 nucleotides matching TRBD1. The V and J ends lost 1 base and 10 bases, in that order; junction bases with no gene match: 8. Germline V gene data show CDR1 as GTSNPN and CDR2 as SVGIG (reference sequence). The CDR3 is 13 amino acids. The CDR3 coding sequence is TGTGCCTGGAGTGCAACGAGGGGGACAGGAGCTTTCTTT. Translating it yields CAWSATRGTGAFF.

The genes are TRBV6-5 and TRBJ2-1, with D maybe TRBD1 (5 bases). The CDR3 totals 15 residues. The V end was cut by 0 bases, the J end by 8 bases, with 14 bases between. Germline V lookup: CDR1 MNHEY, CDR2 SVGAGI. In DNA, the CDR3 is TGTGCCAGCAGTTACTCGCGCCTCGGACACGATGAGCAGTTCTTC. It is translated as CASSYSRLGHDEQFF.

V and J are TRBV28 and TRBJ1-5; TRBD1 matches at 10 bases. The CDR3 is made up of 17 amino acids. In germline, CDR1 is MDHEN, CDR2 SYDVKM. The V gene end was trimmed by 6 bases and the J gene end by 6 bases; junction bases not matched to a gene: 14. This chain's CDR3 is CASSQGTGVVSAQPQHF. Here the CDR3 DNA reads TGTGCCAGCAGCCAAGGGACAGGGGTAGTTTCGGCTCAGCCCCAGCATTTT.

The J gene is TRBJ1-5, the V gene TRBV29-1; no definite D call. Germline V lookup: CDR1 SQVTM, CDR2 ANQGSEA. This CDR3 has 14 residues. Trimming stripped 8 bases from V and 5 bases from J, with 19 bases between. This CDR3 reads CSNWTDGRDQPQHF. The CDR3 region has the DNA TGCAGCAACTGGACGGACGGGAGGGATCAGCCCCAGCATTTT.

The CDR3 spells CASSPEGGGEQYF. The CDR3 bases are TGTGCCAGCAGTCCCGAGGGGGGGGGAGAGCAGTATTTT. V is TRBV6-2 or TRBV6-3 and J is TRBJ2-3; D might be TRBD2 (7 bases). V lost 5 bases and J lost 11, with 17 bases in between. CDR1 MNHEY and CDR2 SVGEGT come from the germline V gene. The CDR3 is 13 amino acids.

The chain uses TRBV6-5 and TRBJ1-5; 9 bases are a match to TRBD1. Germline CDR1 is MNHEY and CDR2 is SVGAGI. This CDR3 spans 15 amino acids. V gave up 6 bases and J gave up 5 bases; unmatched junction bases: 8. The CDR3: CASSRRDRADQPQHF. The CDR3, as DNA: TGTGCCAGCAGCAGAAGGGACAGGGCTGATCAGCCCCAGCATTTT.

This clone occurred a few times. This chain joins TRBV2 and TRBJ2-7, with a possible D match to TRBD2 (5 bases). Trimming removed 6 bases from V and 2 bases from J, with 8 bases in between. There are 12 residues in the CDR3. CDR1 is SNHLY and CDR2 is FYNNEI in the germline V gene. CDR3 sequence (DNA): TGTGCCAGCAGCGGGAAAACCTACGAGCAGTACTTC. Its protein is CASSGKTYEQYF.

This clone appeared once. The rearrangement uses TRBV2 and TRBJ2-5; TRBD2 agrees at 14 bases. The CDR3 extends over 17 amino acids. Per the germline V gene, CDR1 is SNHLY and CDR2 is FYNNEI. Trimming removed 4 bases from V and 3 bases from J; junction bases left unmatched: 7. This CDR3 is CASSARLAGGEKETQYF. The CDR3 DNA reads as TGTGCCAGCAGTGCCCGACTAGCGGGGGGGGAAAAAGAGACCCAGTACTTC.